The 19 T cell receptor beta chains below come from one sample, sequenced in a study of CD8 T cells in Susac syndrome. Random hexamers were used to reverse transcribe 0.5 to 1 ug of RNA. A single record per CDR3 protein comes from TCRdb applying MiXCR to the immunoSEQ multiplex PCR reads. The sample has about 80,000 distinct CDR3 sequences, over 90% seen once; the top ten hold about 0.25%. Material: CD8+ T cells from PBMCs. All receptors come from a human donor in good health.

This chain uses TRBV4-1 with TRBJ2-2, with D possibly TRBD1 on 6 matching bases. V gave up 1 base and J gave up 3 bases, with 9 bases separating them. The germline V gene has CDR1 MGHRA and CDR2 YSYEKL. The CDR3 totals 15 residues. In DNA form, the CDR3 reads TGCGCCAGCAGCCAAGTCCGGACAGACACCGGGGAGCTGTTTTTT. Its translation: CASSQVRTDTGELFF.

This clonotype was observed once. The V call is TRBV6-5, the J call TRBJ1-1; D remains ambiguous. Trimming took off 3 bases at V and 3 bases at J, with 14 bases between the two ends. Germline values: CDR1 MNHEY, CDR2 SVGAGI. This CDR3 has 15 amino acids. DNA of the CDR3: TGTGCCAGCAGTTATCGGGTTCTGGTAGACACTGAAGCTTTCTTT. It codes for CASSYRVLVDTEAFF.

The rearrangement uses TRBV5-4 and TRBJ2-3; D is undetermined. V was shortened by 2 bases and J by 4 bases, with 11 bases between the two germline ends. CDR3 length equals 14 residues. Germline V lookup: CDR1 SGHNT, CDR2 YYREEE (reference sequence). This CDR3 is CASSLRVLADTQYF. The CDR3 DNA reads as TGTGCCAGCAGCTTACGTGTTCTCGCAGATACGCAGTATTTT.

This clonotype has a single count. The chain uses TRBV15 and TRBJ2-3; tentatively, D is TRBD2 (6 bases). Trimming removed 8 bases from V and 0 bases from J, with 9 bases in between. The germline CDR1 and CDR2 sequences are LNHNV and YYDKDF (reference sequence). This CDR3 spans 13 amino acids. The DNA of the CDR3 is TGTGCCACCGCCGGGACTAGCACAGATACGCAGTATTTT. Translated: CATAGTSTDTQYF.

This chain uses TRBV6-5 with TRBJ1-5; D ambiguous. The germline V gene encodes CDR1 MNHEY and CDR2 SVGAGI. This CDR3 comprises 15 residues. The V end was cut by 6 bases, the J end by 0 bases, with 12 bases between. As DNA, the CDR3 is TGTGCCAGCAGCCCCAGACTGAATAGCAATCAGCCCCAGCATTTT. Encoded protein: CASSPRLNSNQPQHF.

The J gene is TRBJ2-1, the V gene TRBV20-1; 8 bases map to TRBD2. The V segment lost 0 bases and the J segment 7 bases; nucleotides outside the gene matches: 8. The CDR3 has 15 amino acids. CDR1 and CDR2 from the germline V gene are DFQATT and SNEGSKA (reference sequence). In nucleotides, the CDR3 is TGCAGTGCTAGAGACCTGTCTAGCGGGTTGAATGAGCAGTTCTTC. Amino acids: CSARDLSSGLNEQFF.

This clonotype was observed a single time. The J gene is TRBJ2-2, the V gene TRBV12-3 or TRBV12-4, with unresolved D. The length of the CDR3 is 11 residues. Trimming left V 10 bases short and J 7 bases short, with 10 bases between. The CDR3 DNA reads as TGTGCCACCTCTCTCGGCGGGGAGCTGTTTTTT. Translated: CATSLGGELFF.

The CDR3: CASSNTSADYEQYV. DNA of the CDR3: TGTGCCAGCAGCAACACTAGCGCTGACTACGAGCAGTACGTC. The chain employs TRBV7-9 and TRBJ2-7; 7 bases match TRBD2. This CDR3 is 14 amino acids long. CDR1 and CDR2 from the germline V gene are SEHNR and FQNEAQ (reference sequence). The ends lost 5 bases at V and 3 bases at J; junction bases unmatched: 7.

The chain couples TRBV29-1 to TRBJ2-5, with 9 bases identical to TRBD1. Germline V gene data show CDR1 as SQVTM and CDR2 as ANQGSEA. CDR3 length: 15 amino acids. The J segment lost 1 base and the V segment lost 1 base, leaving 4 bases of the junction unmatched. As DNA, the CDR3 is TGCAGCGTTGAAGGGACAGGGGACCTCCAAGAGACCCAGTACTTC. Residues: CSVEGTGDLQETQYF.

The chain combines TRBV7-6 with TRBJ2-7; the match to TRBD1 covers 8 bases. CDR3 size: 14 residues. V was clipped by 1 base and J by 6 bases; unmatched bases: 5. Germline CDR1 is SGHVS and CDR2 is FNYEAQ. CDR3: CASSLGEDRGEQYV. DNA of the CDR3: TGTGCCAGCAGCTTAGGAGAAGACAGGGGCGAGCAGTACGTC.

This chain links TRBV4-1 with TRBJ1-4, with D unclear. This CDR3 is built from 11 residues. Deletions cut 6 bases from V and 8 bases from J, with 7 bases between. Germline V gene sequence: CDR1 MGHRA, CDR2 YSYEKL. CDR3 amino acids: CASRYGEKLFF. The CDR3 bases are TGCGCCAGCAGGTATGGGGAAAAACTGTTTTTT.

The CDR3 spells CSARRTKVVSEAFF. The CDR3, as DNA: TGCAGTGCTAGACGGACGAAGGTCGTCTCTGAAGCTTTCTTT. The J gene is TRBJ1-1, the V gene TRBV20-1; D is undetermined. This CDR3 has 14 residues. V was clipped by 2 bases and J by 6 bases, with 16 bases between them. Germline lookup yields CDR1 DFQATT and CDR2 SNEGSKA (reference sequence).

The chain links TRBV19 to TRBJ1-5, with 10 bases fitting TRBD1. CDR1 and CDR2 (germline): LNHDA, SQIVND (reference sequence). V lost 11 bases to trimming and J lost 7 bases; unmatched junction nucleotides: 5. This CDR3 comprises 12 residues. Here the CDR3 reads CAGGQGQQPQHF. DNA of the CDR3: TGTGCCGGGGGACAGGGGCAACAGCCCCAGCATTTT.

V gene TRBV9 combines with J gene TRBJ2-1; 11 bases agree with TRBD2. The CDR3 is 15 amino acids. The germline gives CDR1 SGDLS, CDR2 YYNGEE. J was trimmed by 8 bases and V by 2 bases; bases with no gene match: 6. CDR3 in DNA: TGTGCCAGCAGCGTCAGACTAGCGGGAAGGGATGAGCAGTTCTTC. Translated, it gives CASSVRLAGRDEQFF.

This chain links TRBV12-3 or TRBV12-4 with TRBJ1-5, with 8 bases identical to TRBD1. The ends lost 7 bases at V and 7 bases at J; junction bases unmatched: 9. This CDR3 has 14 residues. CDR3: CASTPQGAGQPQHF. The CDR3 coding sequence is TGTGCCAGCACCCCTCAGGGGGCAGGGCAGCCCCAGCATTTT.

The chain combines TRBV20-1 with TRBJ1-5; TRBD1 matches at 7 bases. From germline, CDR1 is DFQATT and CDR2 SNEGSKA (reference sequence). J lost 0 bases, V lost 4 bases, and 3 bases had no gene match. This CDR3 spans 14 amino acids. CDR3 sequence (DNA): TGCAGTGCTACTGACAGGGTTAGCAATCAGCCCCAGCATTTT. Its translation: CSATDRVSNQPQHF.

The chain couples TRBV7-9 to TRBJ1-2; D is ambiguous. Trimming left V 3 bases short and J 4 bases short, with 6 bases between. Germline CDR1 SEHNR, CDR2 FQNEAQ (reference sequence). The CDR3 sequence is 12 residues long. CDR3 region: CASSFEGYGYTF. CDR3 nucleotides: TGTGCCAGCAGCTTCGAGGGCTATGGCTACACCTTC.

The sample holds a few counts of this clonotype. The chain couples TRBV27 to TRBJ2-3; D is unclear. Germline lookup yields CDR1 MNHEY and CDR2 SMNVEV (reference sequence). V was shortened by 3 bases and J by 6 bases, with 4 bases between the two germline ends. CDR3 length equals 11 residues. The CDR3 DNA reads TGTGCCAGCAGTTTGGGGGATACGCAGTATTTT. Its translation is CASSLGDTQYF.

This chain connects TRBV11-2 to TRBJ2-3, with TRBD2 matching over 11 bases. V lost 5 bases, J lost 3 bases, and 7 bases stayed unmatched. This CDR3 comprises 16 residues. Germline-derived CDR1 and CDR2 are SGHAT and FQNNGV. In DNA, the CDR3 is TGTGCCAGCAGCGTCTACGTAGCGGGGGGGACAGATACGCAGTATTTT. Translation gives CASSVYVAGGTDTQYF.